The clone carrying this TCR beta chain appeared a single time. The data derive from a study of blood T cell repertoires in COVID-19. About the research overall: Sample material is recorded as cDNA or gDNA derived from T cells, B-cell-depleted T cells, or PBMCs.

With V trimmed by 6 bases and J by 2 bases, 14 bases remained unmatched. Germline V gene data show CDR1 as SGHAT and CDR2 as FQNNGV. The CDR3 runs 18 residues. Methods used by the authors: Amplification with reference gene primers provided the estimates of nucleated cell counts. Assay: immunoSEQ multiplex PCR; the TCRdb copy retains only in-frame clones and omits some. That table is the source of V, J and clone size, and D and trimming were worked out from the DNA. This table has under 85,000 clones, approximately 88% appearing once. The chain has TRBV11-2 and TRBJ2-7, with 12 nucleotides matching TRBD1. The sample was peripheral blood. This clonotype originated in a woman of 80 years or more with active or convalescent COVID-19. CDR3 region: CASRTGTGGSPRAYEQYF. The CDR3 DNA is TGTGCCAGCAGAACCGGGACAGGGGGCTCCCCGAGGGCCTACGAGCAGTACTTC.